This passage covers 31 T cell receptor beta chains from one sample sequenced in a study of cytomegalovirus exposure and HLA in healthy donors. Primers: 60 Vbeta forward and 13 Jbeta reverse. Using immunoSEQ multiplex PCR, the repertoire was profiled, and TCRdb retains in-frame clones only, with some absent. Of 150,000 to 200,000 clones listed, 75% to 80% are singletons. The sequenced material came from PBMCs. These receptors were collected from a middle-aged man in good health and CMV-seropositive.

The rearrangement links TRBV5-4 to TRBJ1-3; tentatively, D is TRBD1 (6 bases). In germline, CDR1 is SGHNT, CDR2 YYREEE (reference sequence). Trimming left V 3 bases short and J 4 bases short, with 8 bases between. The CDR3 totals 13 residues. The CDR3 DNA sequence: TGTGCCAGCAGCTCCGACAGGGGAAACACCATATATTTT. Translation: CASSSDRGNTIYF.

The chain uses TRBV23-1 and TRBJ2-7, with 8 bases fitting TRBD1. TRBV23-1 is an ORF, with its function uncertain. This CDR3 contains 18 residues. V gave up 1 base and J gave up 3 bases; unmatched junction bases: 14. CDR3 DNA: TGCGCCAGCAGTCAATTTCAGGTTGGGCAGGGGGCTTACTACGAGCAGTACGTC. This encodes CASSQFQVGQGAYYEQYV.

The chain joins TRBV10-3 to TRBJ1-1, with 8 positions matching TRBD1. Losses at the gene ends were 2 bases for V and 4 bases for J; bases not matched to a gene: 6. Per the germline V gene, CDR1 is ENHRY and CDR2 is SYGVKD. This CDR3 spans 15 amino acids. The CDR3 DNA follows: TGTGCCATCAGTGAGGGACAGGGTATTCGCACTGAAGCTTTCTTT. This encodes CAISEGQGIRTEAFF.

This clone was counted only a few times. The chain combines TRBV23-1 with TRBJ2-1, with 8 bases that match TRBD2. TRBV23-1 counts as an open reading frame of uncertain function. J was trimmed by 7 bases and V by 0 bases; bases with no gene match: 8. The CDR3 sequence is 16 residues long. The CDR3 reads CASSQSSRGGLNEQFF. The CDR3 region has the DNA TGCGCCAGCAGTCAATCGTCCCGGGGGGGCCTAAATGAGCAGTTCTTC.

The gene calls are TRBV21-1 and TRBJ2-3; TRBD1, the table's D call, lacks a check against the DNA. TRBV21-1 is tagged as a pseudogene. The CDR3 consists of 15 residues. The CDR3 DNA follows: TGTGCCAGCAGCTCGACAGGGGGAAGGACAGATACGCAGTATTTT. It specifies CASSSTGGRTDTQYF.

The chain employs TRBV7-2 and TRBJ2-5; tentative D call: TRBD2 (7 bases). V gave up 5 bases and J gave up 1 base, with 14 bases separating them. The germline V gene encodes CDR1 SGHTA and CDR2 FQGNSA. The CDR3 covers 15 residues. Here the CDR3 reads CASSAGATVQETQYF. CDR3 DNA sequence: TGTGCCAGCAGCGCGGGGGCCACGGTCCAAGAGACCCAGTACTTC.

The V gene is TRBV28, the J gene TRBJ1-1; D unclear. This CDR3 has 13 amino acids. Germline loops: CDR1 MDHEN, CDR2 SYDVKM. The germline V and J ends were trimmed by 3 bases and 1 base, with 6 bases remaining between them. DNA of the CDR3: TGTGCCAGCAGTTTGGGAGGGAACACTGAAGCTTTCTTT. It encodes CASSLGGNTEAFF.

The rearrangement joins TRBV7-9 to TRBJ1-1; 7 positions agree with TRBD1. The CDR3 runs to 18 residues. J was trimmed by 1 base and V by 5 bases; bases with no gene match: 16. Germline values: CDR1 SEHNR, CDR2 FQNEAQ (reference sequence). The CDR3 coding sequence is TGTGCCAGCAGCCCGAAGCTCCGGGACAGAAGCCGGAACACTGAAGCTTTCTTT. Translation: CASSPKLRDRSRNTEAFF.

The chain recombines TRBV19 with TRBJ1-1, with D maybe TRBD1 (6 bases). V was trimmed by 7 bases and J by 3 bases, leaving 15 bases between them. CDR1 and CDR2 (germline): LNHDA, SQIVND (reference sequence). The CDR3 is 14 amino acids. CDR3 sequence (DNA): TGTGCCAGTAAATCGCACAGGGTAGACACTGAAGCTTTCTTT. It encodes CASKSHRVDTEAFF.

V and J are TRBV5-4 and TRBJ2-4; TRBD2 matches at 14 bases. Germline lookup yields CDR1 SGHNT and CDR2 YYREEE (reference sequence). The V and J ends lost 4 bases and 6 bases, in that order; junction bases with no gene match: 9. CDR3 size: 17 residues. The CDR3 spells CASSPRLAGGIRNIQYF. The CDR3 region has the DNA TGTGCCAGCAGCCCTAGACTAGCGGGGGGGATCAGAAACATTCAGTACTTC.

The chain employs TRBV6-6 and TRBJ2-7; 7 nucleotides agree with TRBD1. The germline CDR1 and CDR2 sequences are MNHNY and SVGAGI (reference sequence). V lost 2 bases to trimming and J lost 2 bases; unmatched junction nucleotides: 6. This CDR3 region has 15 residues. The CDR3 region has the DNA TGTGCCAGCAGTTACGACCGACAGGGAACCTACGAGCAGTACTTC. Its protein is CASSYDRQGTYEQYF.

This chain links TRBV27 with TRBJ1-5, with TRBD1 as a possible D gene (6 bases). With 5 bases removed from V and 4 bases from J, the gap between germline ends came to 27 bases. The germline V gene encodes CDR1 MNHEY and CDR2 SMNVEV (reference sequence). This CDR3 comprises 19 residues. The CDR3 loop reads CASSPDGGHRASLNQPQHF. Here the CDR3 DNA reads TGTGCCAGCAGTCCCGACGGGGGGCACAGGGCCTCTTTAAATCAGCCCCAGCATTTT.

In DNA, the CDR3 is TGTGCCAGCAGCATGGACAGGCTTAACTATGGCTACACCTTC. The encoded protein is CASSMDRLNYGYTF. This sequence joins TRBV7-6 and TRBJ1-2, with 7 bases aligning to TRBD1. This CDR3 spans 14 amino acids. Germline values: CDR1 SGHVS, CDR2 FNYEAQ. V shed 5 bases, J shed 1 base, and the junction held 4 bases outside the gene matches. Full variable domain (outside the CDR3, taken from reference TRBV7-6 and TRBJ1-2): GAGVSQSPRYKVTKRGQDVALRCDPISGHVSLYWYRQALGQGPEFLTYFNYEAQQDKSGLPNDRFSAERPEGSISTLTIQRTEQRDSAMYRCASSMDRLNYGYTFGSGTRLTVV.

The chain combines TRBV4-2 with TRBJ1-1; D may be TRBD1 (5 bases). This CDR3 has 14 amino acids. Per germline, CDR1 LGHNA and CDR2 YNFKEQ. V lost 4 bases, J lost 1 base, and 10 bases lay in between. As DNA, the CDR3 is TGTGCCAGCAGCCCACAGGAATCGAACACTGAAGCTTTCTTT. This encodes CASSPQESNTEAFF.

This chain uses TRBV6-5 with TRBJ1-2; D is perhaps TRBD1 (5 bases). V was pared by 0 bases and J by 2 bases, with 10 bases between. The CDR3 sequence is 15 residues long. Germline V CDR1 and CDR2: MNHEY, SVGAGI. The CDR3 region is CASSYSAGPNYGYTF. The CDR3 DNA sequence: TGTGCCAGCAGTTACTCGGCAGGGCCAAACTATGGCTACACCTTC.

The rearrangement links TRBV7-2 to TRBJ2-3; 9 positions match TRBD2. The ends lost 3 bases at V and 4 bases at J; junction bases unmatched: 2. The CDR3 sequence is 14 residues long. Germline V CDR1 and CDR2: SGHTA, FQGNSA. The CDR3 coding sequence is TGTGCCAGCAGCTTCGGCGGGGGGGCAGATACGCAGTATTTT. This codes for CASSFGGGADTQYF.

This clone was counted once. The chain joins TRBV6-1 to TRBJ1-5, with 8 bases that match TRBD1. The germline CDR1 and CDR2 sequences are MNHNS and SASEGT. The CDR3 loop spans 15 amino acids. V was pared by 5 bases and J by 0 bases, with 3 bases of the junction left unmatched. Here the CDR3 reads CASSLQGVSNQPQHF. For the CDR3, the DNA is TGTGCCAGCAGTCTACAGGGGGTTAGCAATCAGCCCCAGCATTTT.

The chain joins TRBV5-4 to TRBJ2-5; TRBD1 might be the D (5 bases). The CDR3 covers 14 residues. V lost 0 bases and J 6 bases, leaving 12 bases between the germline ends. The germline V gene encodes CDR1 SGHNT and CDR2 YYREEE (reference sequence). CDR3 loop: CASSLGPMGQTQYF. CDR3 coding DNA: TGTGCCAGCAGCTTGGGGCCAATGGGGCAGACCCAGTACTTC.

CDR3 sequence: CASSASPGLEAFF. In DNA, the CDR3 is TGTGCCAGTAGTGCTTCGCCGGGTCTCGAAGCTTTCTTT. V and J are TRBV19 and TRBJ1-1; D is unclear. From germline, CDR1 is LNHDA and CDR2 SQIVND (reference sequence). The CDR3 extends over 13 amino acids. V gave up 5 bases and J gave up 8 bases, with 15 bases separating them.

The chain is built from TRBV7-9 and TRBJ1-3; D possibly corresponds to TRBD1 (5 bases). Between the trimmed V and J ends, which lost 1 base and 0 bases, there was a span of 10 bases. Germline loops: CDR1 SEHNR, CDR2 FQNEAQ (reference sequence). The CDR3 extends over 16 amino acids. CDR3 protein: CASSLEGGDSGNTIYF. In DNA form, the CDR3 reads TGTGCCAGCAGCTTAGAAGGAGGGGACTCTGGAAACACCATATATTTT.

The V and J genes are TRBV5-1 and TRBJ2-2, with D tentatively TRBD2 (5 bases). This CDR3 is built from 14 residues. V dropped 4 bases and J dropped 4 bases, with 11 bases sitting between them. CDR1 is SGHRS and CDR2 is YFSETQ in the germline V gene. This chain's CDR3 is CASSVGRSTGELFF. CDR3 bases: TGCGCCAGCAGCGTGGGGAGAAGCACCGGGGAGCTGTTTTTT. Based on the CDR3 plus reference TRBV5-1 and TRBJ2-2, the full variable domain is KAGVTQTPRYLIKTRGQQVTLSCSPISGHRSVSWYQQTPGQGLQFLFEYFSETQRNKGNFPGRFSGRQFSNSRSEMNVSTLELGDSALYLCASSVGRSTGELFFGEGSRLTVL.

The chain links TRBV5-1 to TRBJ2-5, with 7 bases that match TRBD1. The germline gives CDR1 SGHRS, CDR2 YFSETQ. The CDR3 sequence is 16 residues long. After removal of 4 bases from V and 4 bases from J, the junction contained 13 bases not matched to a gene. CDR3: CASSVGDSVGTETQYF. The CDR3 DNA is TGCGCCAGCAGCGTAGGGGACAGCGTTGGAACAGAGACCCAGTACTTC.

Only a few counts were recorded for this clone. This chain links TRBV29-1 with TRBJ1-2; D call uncertain. V was pared by 2 bases and J by 8 bases, with 18 bases between. CDR1 is SQVTM, CDR2 ANQGSEA, per germline. The CDR3 length is 14 residues. CDR3 DNA sequence: TGCAGCGTTGAATTCCCTCTTCTAACTAGAGGCTACACCTTC. Translated: CSVEFPLLTRGYTF.

The rearrangement links TRBV5-1 to TRBJ2-2, with TRBD1 matching over 9 bases. This CDR3 comprises 15 residues. Germline V gives CDR1 SGHRS, CDR2 YFSETQ. V shed 5 bases and J 6 bases; nucleotides not matched to a gene: 8. The CDR3: CASRSDRGSPGELFF. CDR3 DNA: TGCGCCAGCAGGTCGGACAGGGGAAGTCCCGGGGAGCTGTTTTTT.

The rearrangement uses TRBV6-1 and TRBJ1-1, with unresolved D. Trimming pared 3 bases from V and 0 bases from J, leaving 8 bases between. The CDR3 extends over 14 amino acids. Germline V CDR1 and CDR2: MNHNS, SASEGT. CDR3 region: CASSDQRMNTEAFF. The CDR3 DNA reads as TGTGCCAGCAGTGACCAGCGCATGAACACTGAAGCTTTCTTT.

The chain has TRBV4-2 and TRBJ2-5, with 7 bases lining up with TRBD1. Per germline, CDR1 LGHNA and CDR2 YNFKEQ. Trimming cost V 1 base and J 3 bases; bases outside gene matches: 5. This CDR3 is built from 15 residues. The CDR3 reads CASSQGDRDEETQYF. CDR3 nucleotide sequence: TGTGCCAGCAGCCAAGGCGACAGGGATGAAGAGACCCAGTACTTC.

This rearrangement joins TRBV18 to TRBJ1-5; 9 positions match TRBD1. From germline, CDR1 is KGHSH and CDR2 LQKENI. The CDR3 covers 15 residues. V gave up 3 bases and J gave up 7 bases; unmatched junction bases: 7. CDR3: CASSPSNRGQQPQHF. Here the CDR3 DNA reads TGTGCCAGCTCACCGTCTAACAGGGGGCAACAGCCCCAGCATTTT.

The V call is TRBV5-4, the J call TRBJ2-1; D is possibly TRBD2 (7 bases). CDR3 length equals 13 residues. Trimming pared 3 bases from V and 13 bases from J, leaving 17 bases between. Germline lookup yields CDR1 SGHNT and CDR2 YYREEE (reference sequence). CDR3 sequence (DNA): TGTGCCAGCAGCTCCCCCTCTCGGGGGGCCCAGTTCTTC. It codes for CASSSPSRGAQFF.

This sequence joins TRBV28 and TRBJ1-5; 7 nucleotides line up with TRBD1. There are 16 residues in the CDR3. V lost 3 bases, J lost 6 bases, and 11 bases stayed unmatched. Looked up from germline, CDR1 is MDHEN and CDR2 is SYDVKM. This chain's CDR3 is CASSFGRGGAGQPQHF. For the CDR3, the DNA is TGTGCCAGCAGTTTTGGTCGAGGGGGCGCGGGTCAGCCCCAGCATTTT. Full variable domain (missing parts from reference TRBV28 and TRBJ1-5): DVKVTQSSRYLVKRTGEKVFLECVQDMDHENMFWYRQDPGLGLRLIYFSYDVKMKEKGDIPEGYSVSREKKERFSLILESASTNQTSMYLCASSFGRGGAGQPQHFGDGTRLSIL.

The chain couples TRBV7-3 to TRBJ1-1; 7 positions agree with TRBD1. J gave up 2 bases and V 1 base, and 7 bases lay outside the gene matches. Germline V gene sequence: CDR1 SGHTA, CDR2 FQGTGA. This CDR3 spans 16 amino acids. The CDR3 loop is CASSLSRDSSNTEAFF. CDR3 DNA: TGTGCCAGCAGCTTAAGTCGGGACAGTAGTAACACTGAAGCTTTCTTT.

The chain is built from TRBV19 and TRBJ2-1; possibly TRBD2 for D (6 bases). CDR3 length equals 16 residues. Trimming took 5 bases from V and 8 from J, leaving 22 bases between them. From germline, CDR1 is LNHDA and CDR2 SQIVND (reference sequence). CDR3 coding DNA: TGTGCCAGTAGTGTATGGCGGGGAATGGATGAGGATGAGCAGTTCTTC. Residues: CASSVWRGMDEDEQFF. Using reference TRBV19 and TRBJ2-1 for the parts outside the CDR3, the full variable domain is DGGITQSPKYLFRKEGQNVTLSCEQNLNHDAMYWYRQDPGQGLRLIYYSQIVNDFQKGDIAEGYSVSREKKESFPLTVTSAQKNPTAFYLCASSVWRGMDEDEQFFGPGTRLTVL.